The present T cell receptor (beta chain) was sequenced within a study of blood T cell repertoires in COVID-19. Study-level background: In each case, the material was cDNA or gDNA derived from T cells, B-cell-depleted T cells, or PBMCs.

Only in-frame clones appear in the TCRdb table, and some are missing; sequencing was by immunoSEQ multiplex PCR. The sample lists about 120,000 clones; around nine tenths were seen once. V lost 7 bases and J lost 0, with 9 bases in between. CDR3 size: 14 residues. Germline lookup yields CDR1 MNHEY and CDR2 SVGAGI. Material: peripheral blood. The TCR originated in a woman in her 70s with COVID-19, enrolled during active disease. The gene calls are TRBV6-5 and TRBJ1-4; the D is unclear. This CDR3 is CASTQDPTNEKLFF. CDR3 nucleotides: TGTGCCAGCACCCAGGATCCAACTAATGAAAAACTGTTTTTT.